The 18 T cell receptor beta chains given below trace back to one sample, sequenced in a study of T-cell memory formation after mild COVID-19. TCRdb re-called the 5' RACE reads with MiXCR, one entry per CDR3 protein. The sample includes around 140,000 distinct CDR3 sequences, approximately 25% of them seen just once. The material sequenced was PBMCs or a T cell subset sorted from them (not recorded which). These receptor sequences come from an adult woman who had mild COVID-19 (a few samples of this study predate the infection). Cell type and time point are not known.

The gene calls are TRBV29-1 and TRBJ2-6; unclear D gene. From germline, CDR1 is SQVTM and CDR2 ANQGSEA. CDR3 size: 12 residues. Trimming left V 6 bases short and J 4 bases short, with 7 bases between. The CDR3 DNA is TGCAGCGTATTATCCGGGGCCAACGTCCTGACTTTC. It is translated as CSVLSGANVLTF. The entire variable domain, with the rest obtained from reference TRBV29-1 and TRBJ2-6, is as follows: SAVISQKPSRDICQRGTSLTIQCQVDSQVTMMFWYRQQPGQSLTLIATANQGSEATYESGFVIDKFPISRPNLTFSTLTVSNMSPEDSSIYLCSVLSGANVLTFGAGSRLTVL.

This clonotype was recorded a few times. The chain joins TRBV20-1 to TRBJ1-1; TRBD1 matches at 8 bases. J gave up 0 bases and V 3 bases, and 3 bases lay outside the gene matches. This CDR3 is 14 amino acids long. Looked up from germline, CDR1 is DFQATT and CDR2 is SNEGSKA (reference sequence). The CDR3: CSARKTGVNTEAFF. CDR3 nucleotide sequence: TGCAGTGCTAGGAAGACAGGGGTGAACACTGAAGCTTTCTTT.

CDR3 nucleotides: TGTGCCAGCAACCCTTCGGGGGGCAATGAGCAGTTCTTC. It yields the protein CASNPSGGNEQFF. V and J are TRBV12-3 or TRBV12-4 and TRBJ2-1; 7 nucleotides align to TRBD2. CDR3 size: 13 residues. With V trimmed by 7 bases and J by 6 bases, 6 bases remained unmatched.

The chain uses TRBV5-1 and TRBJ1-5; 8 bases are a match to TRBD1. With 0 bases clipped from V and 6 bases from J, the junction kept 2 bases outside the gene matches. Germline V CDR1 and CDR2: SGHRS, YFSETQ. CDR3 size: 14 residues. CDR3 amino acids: CASSLGTGTQPQHF. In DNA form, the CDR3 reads TGCGCCAGCAGCTTGGGGACAGGGACTCAGCCCCAGCATTTT.

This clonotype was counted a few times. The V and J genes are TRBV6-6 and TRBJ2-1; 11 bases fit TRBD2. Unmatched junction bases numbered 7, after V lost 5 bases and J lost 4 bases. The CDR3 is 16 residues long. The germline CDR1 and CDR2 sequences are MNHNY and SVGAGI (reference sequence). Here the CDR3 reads CASSISGGGIYNEQFF. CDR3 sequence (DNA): TGTGCCAGCAGTATTAGCGGGGGGGGTATTTACAATGAGCAGTTCTTC.

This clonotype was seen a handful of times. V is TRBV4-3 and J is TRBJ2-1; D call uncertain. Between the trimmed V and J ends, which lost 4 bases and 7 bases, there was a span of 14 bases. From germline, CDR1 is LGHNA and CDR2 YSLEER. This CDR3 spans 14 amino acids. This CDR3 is CASSPRGSGNEQFF. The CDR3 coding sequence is TGCGCCAGCAGCCCCCGTGGCTCTGGTAATGAGCAGTTCTTC.

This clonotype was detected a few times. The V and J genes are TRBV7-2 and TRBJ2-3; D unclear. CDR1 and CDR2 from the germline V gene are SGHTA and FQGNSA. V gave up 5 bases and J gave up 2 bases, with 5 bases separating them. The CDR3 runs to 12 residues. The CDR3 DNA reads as TGTGCCAGCAGCCCCTACACAGATACGCAGTATTTT. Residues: CASSPYTDTQYF.

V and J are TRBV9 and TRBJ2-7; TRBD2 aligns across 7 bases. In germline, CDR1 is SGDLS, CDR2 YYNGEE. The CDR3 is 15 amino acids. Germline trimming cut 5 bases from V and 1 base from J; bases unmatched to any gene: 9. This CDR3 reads CASSPAGVESYEQYF. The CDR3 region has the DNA TGTGCCAGCAGTCCCGCGGGGGTTGAGTCCTACGAGCAGTACTTC.

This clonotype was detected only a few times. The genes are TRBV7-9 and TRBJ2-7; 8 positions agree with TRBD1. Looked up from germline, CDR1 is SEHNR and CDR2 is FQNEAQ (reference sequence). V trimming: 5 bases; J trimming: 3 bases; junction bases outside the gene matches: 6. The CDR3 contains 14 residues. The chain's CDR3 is CASSPGQAGYEQYF. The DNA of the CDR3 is TGTGCCAGCAGCCCGGGACAGGCGGGCTACGAGCAGTACTTC.

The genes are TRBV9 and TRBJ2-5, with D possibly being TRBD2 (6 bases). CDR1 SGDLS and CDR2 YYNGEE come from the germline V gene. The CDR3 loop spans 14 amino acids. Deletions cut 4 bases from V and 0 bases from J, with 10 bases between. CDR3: CASSSGLNQETQYF. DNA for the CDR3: TGTGCCAGCAGCTCGGGACTGAACCAAGAGACCCAGTACTTC.

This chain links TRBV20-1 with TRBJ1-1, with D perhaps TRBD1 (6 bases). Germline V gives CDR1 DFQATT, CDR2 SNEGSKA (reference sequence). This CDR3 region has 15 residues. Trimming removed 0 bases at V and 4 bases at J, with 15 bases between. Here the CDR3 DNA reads TGCAGTGCTAGAGATCGGGCAGGGGCCGGCACTGAAGCTTTCTTT. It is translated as CSARDRAGAGTEAFF.

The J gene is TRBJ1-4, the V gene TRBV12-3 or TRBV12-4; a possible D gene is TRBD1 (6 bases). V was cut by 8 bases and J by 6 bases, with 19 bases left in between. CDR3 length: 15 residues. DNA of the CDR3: TGTGCCAGCCGCGACAGGATAAGGGGCGATGAAAAACTGTTTTTT. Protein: CASRDRIRGDEKLFF.

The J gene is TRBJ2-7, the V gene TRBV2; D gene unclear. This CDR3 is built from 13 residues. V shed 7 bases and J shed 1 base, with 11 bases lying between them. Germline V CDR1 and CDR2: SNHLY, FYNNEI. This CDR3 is CASIDGVSYEQYF. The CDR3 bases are TGTGCCAGCATAGACGGCGTTTCCTACGAGCAGTACTTC.

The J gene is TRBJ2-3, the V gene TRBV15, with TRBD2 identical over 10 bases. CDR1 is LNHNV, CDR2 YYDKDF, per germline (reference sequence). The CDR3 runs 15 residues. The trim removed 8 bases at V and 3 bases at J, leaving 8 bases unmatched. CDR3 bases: TGTGCCACCGCGGGGTTAGCGGGAGGTACAGATACGCAGTATTTT. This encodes CATAGLAGGTDTQYF.

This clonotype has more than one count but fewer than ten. CDR3 DNA sequence: TGTGCCAGCAGTCAGACTGGGGGAGCTTTCTTT. Its translation is CASSQTGGAFF. This rearrangement joins TRBV6-2 or TRBV6-3 to TRBJ1-1; D is possibly TRBD1 (5 bases). Trimming cost V 5 bases and J 10 bases, with 11 bases left between them. CDR1 is MNHEY and CDR2 is SVGEGT in the germline V gene. The CDR3 spans 11 residues.

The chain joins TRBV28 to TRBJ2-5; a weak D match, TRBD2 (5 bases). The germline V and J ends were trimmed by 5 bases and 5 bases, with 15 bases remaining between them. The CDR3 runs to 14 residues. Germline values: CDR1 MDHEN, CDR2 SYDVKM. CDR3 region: CASSNPLAWETQYF. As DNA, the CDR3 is TGTGCCAGCAGTAACCCCCTAGCTTGGGAGACCCAGTACTTC.

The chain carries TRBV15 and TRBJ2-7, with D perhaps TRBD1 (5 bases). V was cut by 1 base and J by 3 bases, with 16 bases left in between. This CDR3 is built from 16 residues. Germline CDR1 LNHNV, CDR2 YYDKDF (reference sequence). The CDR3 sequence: CATSRVHTLGVYEQYF. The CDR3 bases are TGTGCCACCAGCAGAGTCCACACCCTAGGGGTCTACGAGCAGTACTTC.

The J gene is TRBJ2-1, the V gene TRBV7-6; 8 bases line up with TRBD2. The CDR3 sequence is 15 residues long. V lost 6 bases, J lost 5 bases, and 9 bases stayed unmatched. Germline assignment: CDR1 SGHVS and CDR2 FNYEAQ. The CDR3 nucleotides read TGTGCCAGCAGTTTCCGACTAGCGTCCCACAATGAGCAGTTCTTC. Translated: CASSFRLASHNEQFF.